The 5 T cell receptor beta chains listed next were all sequenced from one sample in a study of T-cell memory formation after mild COVID-19. MiXCR was run by TCRdb on the 5' RACE reads, yielding one entry per CDR3 protein. Among 130,000 to 150,000 distinct CDR3 sequences listed, around 21% were seen once. Sequencing was carried out using PBMCs or a T cell subset sorted from them (not recorded which). The receptors stem from an adult woman who had mild COVID-19 (a few samples of this study predate the infection). Cell type and time point are not known.

The table lists this clonotype with a few counts. The chain has TRBV7-3 and TRBJ2-2; D uncertain. The CDR3 loop spans 13 amino acids. Trimming stripped 3 bases from V and 4 bases from J, with 6 bases between. Germline V gives CDR1 SGHTA, CDR2 FQGTGA. CDR3 nucleotides: TGTGCCAGCAGCTTGGAGAGCACCGGGGAGCTGTTTTTT. As protein: CASSLESTGELFF.

J is TRBJ2-3 and V is TRBV12-3 or TRBV12-4; D remains unclear. V lost 3 bases and J 8 bases, leaving 9 bases between the germline ends. The CDR3 extends over 12 amino acids. In DNA, the CDR3 is TGTGCCAGCAGTTTTTCGAAGGGTACGCAGTATTTT. Amino acid sequence: CASSFSKGTQYF.

This clonotype was counted only a few times. CDR3 in amino acids: CASSSRTVIYNEQFF. In nucleotides, the CDR3 is TGTGCCAGCAGTTCCAGGACAGTAATATACAATGAGCAGTTCTTC. V usage is TRBV12-3 or TRBV12-4 and J usage is TRBJ2-1; D may be TRBD1 (6 bases). The CDR3 spans 15 residues. V lost 4 bases and J 4 bases, leaving 14 bases between the germline ends.

There are a few counts of this clonotype. The V gene is TRBV27, the J gene TRBJ2-3, with 7 bases lining up with TRBD2. CDR1 MNHEY and CDR2 SMNVEV come from the germline V gene (reference sequence). The V gene end was trimmed by 4 bases and the J gene end by 2 bases; junction bases not matched to a gene: 6. The CDR3 is made up of 15 amino acids. For the CDR3, the DNA is TGTGCCAGCAGTTCCTCCGGGACTATCACAGATACGCAGTATTTT. Encoded protein: CASSSSGTITDTQYF.

The chain employs TRBV13 and TRBJ1-1, with D possibly matching TRBD1 (5 bases). Germline V gene data show CDR1 as PRHDT and CDR2 as FYEKMQ (reference sequence). Trimming stripped 2 bases from V and 1 base from J, with 17 bases between. This CDR3 contains 17 residues. CDR3 coding DNA: TGTGCCAGCAGCTTACTAGGGACGGACTTAAGGAACACTGAAGCTTTCTTT. This codes for CASSLLGTDLRNTEAFF. The full variable domain, completed using reference TRBV13 and TRBJ1-1, is AAGVIQSPRHLIKEKRETATLKCYPIPRHDTVYWYQQGPGQDPQFLISFYEKMQSDKGSIPDRFSAQQFSDYHSELNMSSLELGDSALYFCASSLLGTDLRNTEAFFGQGTRLTVV.